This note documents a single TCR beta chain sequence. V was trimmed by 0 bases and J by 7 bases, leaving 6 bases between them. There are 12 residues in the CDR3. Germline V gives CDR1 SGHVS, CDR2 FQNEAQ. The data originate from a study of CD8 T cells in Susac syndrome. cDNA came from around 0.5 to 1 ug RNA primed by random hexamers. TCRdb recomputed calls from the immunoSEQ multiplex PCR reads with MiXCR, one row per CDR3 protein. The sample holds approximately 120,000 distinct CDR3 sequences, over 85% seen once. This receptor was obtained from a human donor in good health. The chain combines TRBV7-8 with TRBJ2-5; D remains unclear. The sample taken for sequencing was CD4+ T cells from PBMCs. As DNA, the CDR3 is TGTGCCAGCAGCTTAGCGTCCGGGACCCAGTACTTC. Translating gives CASSLASGTQYF.